The 31 T cell receptor beta chains below come from one sample, sequenced in a study of cytomegalovirus exposure and HLA in healthy donors. 60 Vbeta and 13 Jbeta primers were used in PCR. Profiled with immunoSEQ multiplex PCR; TCRdb holds only in-frame clones, not every one. The table has 75,000 to 100,000 clones, 73% seen once; the top ten hold under 4.5%. The sample comprised PBMCs. These receptors all come from a man aged 40-49 years in good health and CMV-seronegative.

The V call is TRBV7-8, the J call TRBJ2-1, with TRBD2 matching over 14 bases. Germline loops: CDR1 SGHVS, CDR2 FQNEAQ. V was clipped by 5 bases and J by 8 bases; unmatched bases: 5. The CDR3 has 15 residues. CDR3 sequence reads: CASSPGLAGVYEQFF. The CDR3 nucleotides read TGTGCCAGCAGCCCGGGACTAGCGGGGGTATATGAGCAGTTCTTC.

V gene TRBV6-4 combines with J gene TRBJ2-3; 16 nucleotides match TRBD2. The germline gives CDR1 MRHNA, CDR2 SNTAGT. V shed 2 bases, J shed 4 bases, and the junction held 0 bases outside the gene matches. The CDR3 extends over 16 amino acids. This CDR3 reads CASSDGTSGGADTQYF. CDR3 DNA sequence: TGTGCCAGCAGTGACGGGACTAGCGGGGGGGCAGATACGCAGTATTTT.

Written as DNA, the CDR3 is TGCAGCGTGGCTTCCGGGACTAGCGGGGGGGAGACCCAGTACTTC. Residues: CSVASGTSGGETQYF. The chain has TRBV29-1 and TRBJ2-5; TRBD2 aligns across 15 bases. From germline, CDR1 is SQVTM and CDR2 ANQGSEA. Trimming cost V 6 bases and J 5 bases; bases outside gene matches: 7. The CDR3 extends over 15 amino acids.

The rearrangement uses TRBV7-6 and TRBJ1-6; unclear D gene. Germline CDR1 reads SGHVS; CDR2 reads FNYEAQ. The CDR3 covers 16 residues. V was pared by 1 base and J by 4 bases, with 11 bases between. The CDR3 spells CASSLDPGIYNSPLHF. CDR3 nucleotides: TGTGCCAGCAGCTTAGATCCGGGGATTTATAATTCACCCCTCCACTTT.

This clone was detected only once. The gene calls are TRBV7-3 and TRBJ2-7; TRBD1 might be the D (6 bases). Germline V gene data show CDR1 as SGHTA and CDR2 as FQGTGA. The CDR3 contains 15 residues. The ends were cut back, 5 bases at V and 6 bases at J, with 20 bases in the middle. Written as DNA, the CDR3 is TGTGCCAGCAGCCCTGGCCACAGGGATATAGGCGAGCAGTACTTC. Encoded protein: CASSPGHRDIGEQYF. Full variable domain (outside the CDR3, taken from reference TRBV7-3 and TRBJ2-7): GAGVSQTPSNKVTEKGKYVELRCDPISGHTALYWYRQSLGQGPEFLIYFQGTGAADDSGLPNDRFFAVRPEGSVSTLKIQRTERGDSAVYLCASSPGHRDIGEQYFGPGTRLTVT.

The chain links TRBV6-1 to TRBJ2-7, with 8 bases fitting TRBD1. Germline V CDR1 and CDR2: MNHNS, SASEGT. V dropped 7 bases and J dropped 2; count of bases not matched to a gene: 10. The CDR3 is 15 amino acids. CDR3 loop: CASNLLGTGTYEQYF. The CDR3 nucleotides are TGTGCCAGCAACTTACTAGGGACAGGTACCTACGAGCAGTACTTC.

The genes are TRBV29-1 and TRBJ2-3, with 8 positions matching TRBD1. The V gene end was trimmed by 4 bases and the J gene end by 0 bases; junction bases not matched to a gene: 3. In germline, CDR1 is SQVTM, CDR2 ANQGSEA. The CDR3 extends over 14 amino acids. The CDR3: CSVGRQGSTDTQYF. CDR3 nucleotides: TGCAGCGTTGGAAGACAGGGGAGCACAGATACGCAGTATTTT.

CDR3 bases: TGTGCCAGCAGCTTAGCTAGCGGGGGTTACCAAGAGACCCAGTACTTC. This codes for CASSLASGGYQETQYF. The chain is built from TRBV7-2 and TRBJ2-5, with 9 positions matching TRBD2. Germline trimming cut 0 bases from V and 0 bases from J; bases unmatched to any gene: 2. Per the germline V gene, CDR1 is SGHTA and CDR2 is FQGNSA. The CDR3 has 16 residues.

The gene calls are TRBV4-2 and TRBJ2-5; TRBD2 matches at 14 bases. This CDR3 has 17 amino acids. Germline V gene data show CDR1 as LGHNA and CDR2 as YNFKEQ. V dropped 4 bases and J dropped 4; count of bases not matched to a gene: 8. CDR3 amino acids: CASSRKTSGGAGETQYF. CDR3 in DNA: TGTGCCAGCAGCCGAAAGACTAGCGGGGGGGCCGGAGAGACCCAGTACTTC.

The chain employs TRBV4-1 and TRBJ2-5; tentatively, D is TRBD1 (6 bases). Germline CDR1 is MGHRA and CDR2 is YSYEKL. The CDR3 loop spans 15 amino acids. The V and J ends lost 2 bases and 5 bases respectively, with 15 bases between them. The CDR3 nucleotides read TGCGCCAGCAGCCAACTAGGCAGGGGAAGGGAGACCCAGTACTTC. Translating it yields CASSQLGRGRETQYF.

The chain has TRBV29-1 and TRBJ2-3; possibly TRBD1 for D (6 bases). The CDR3 spans 13 residues. Trimming cost V 5 bases and J 3 bases, with 12 bases left between them. CDR1 SQVTM and CDR2 ANQGSEA come from the germline V gene. CDR3 sequence reads: CSVITGLTDTQYF. For the CDR3, the DNA is TGCAGCGTTATAACAGGGCTAACAGATACGCAGTATTTT.

The chain couples TRBV19 to TRBJ1-5, with D possibly matching TRBD1 (5 bases). In germline, CDR1 is LNHDA, CDR2 SQIVND (reference sequence). This CDR3 region has 15 residues. V was trimmed by 4 bases and J by 2 bases, leaving 12 bases between them. CDR3 sequence: CASSTPGKGNQPQHF. The CDR3 bases are TGTGCCAGTAGTACGCCAGGGAAGGGCAATCAGCCCCAGCATTTT.

CDR3 in amino acids: CAIMAGGGTDTQYF. The DNA for the CDR3 is TGTGCCATCATGGCAGGGGGAGGCACAGATACGCAGTATTTT. J is TRBJ2-3 and V is TRBV6-6; 7 nucleotides align to TRBD1. V shed 10 bases and J 1 base; nucleotides not matched to a gene: 8. This CDR3 comprises 14 residues. Germline assignment: CDR1 MNHNY and CDR2 SVGAGI (reference sequence).

The rearrangement links TRBV28 to TRBJ2-7, with 12 bases identical to TRBD1. Losses at the gene ends were 5 bases for V and 9 bases for J; bases not matched to a gene: 11. Germline V gene lookup returns CDR1 MDHEN and CDR2 SYDVKM. The CDR3 is 15 residues long. CDR3 sequence reads: CASSPSGTGGFGQYF. The CDR3 DNA sequence: TGTGCCAGCAGTCCCTCCGGGACAGGGGGCTTCGGGCAGTACTTC. The full variable domain, in which reference TRBV28 and TRBJ2-7 provide the parts outside the CDR3, is DVKVTQSSRYLVKRTGEKVFLECVQDMDHENMFWYRQDPGLGLRLIYFSYDVKMKEKGDIPEGYSVSREKKERFSLILESASTNQTSMYLCASSPSGTGGFGQYFGPGTRLTVT.

V gene TRBV19 combines with J gene TRBJ1-1; D is uncertain. The CDR3 runs 14 residues. V lost 5 bases and J 3 bases, leaving 13 bases between the germline ends. Germline-derived CDR1 and CDR2 are LNHDA and SQIVND (reference sequence). The CDR3 here is CASSPRPRDTEAFF. The CDR3 DNA is TGTGCCAGTAGTCCCCGCCCGAGGGACACTGAAGCTTTCTTT. The full variable domain, completed using reference TRBV19 and TRBJ1-1, is DGGITQSPKYLFRKEGQNVTLSCEQNLNHDAMYWYRQDPGQGLRLIYYSQIVNDFQKGDIAEGYSVSREKKESFPLTVTSAQKNPTAFYLCASSPRPRDTEAFFGQGTRLTVV.

As concerns this clone: Distinct nucleotide sequences in the sample also encode this CDR3. The rearrangement links TRBV5-1 to TRBJ2-3; 7 bases agree with TRBD1. From germline, CDR1 is SGHRS and CDR2 YFSETQ. The length of the CDR3 is 14 residues. Trimming removed 3 bases from V and 4 bases from J; junction bases left unmatched: 5. The CDR3 sequence is CASSYGQAPDTQYF. CDR3 in DNA: TGCGCCAGCAGCTACGGACAGGCACCAGATACGCAGTATTTT.

The V and J genes are TRBV5-4 and TRBJ2-3, with TRBD2 as a possible D gene (5 bases). V shed 0 bases and J shed 2 bases, with 10 bases lying between them. Germline V CDR1 and CDR2: SGHNT, YYREEE (reference sequence). The CDR3 length is 15 residues. CDR3 nucleotide sequence: TGTGCCAGCAGCTTGGTCGGGGAATCCACAGATACGCAGTATTTT. It specifies CASSLVGESTDTQYF.

This chain uses TRBV5-4 with TRBJ1-6; TRBD1 aligns across 12 bases. The CDR3 is made up of 16 amino acids. V trimming: 0 bases; J trimming: 10 bases; junction bases outside the gene matches: 5. The germline CDR1 and CDR2 sequences are SGHNT and YYREEE (reference sequence). CDR3 nucleotide sequence: TGTGCCAGCAGCTTGGCCCCGGGACAGGGGGCCTCACCCCTCCACTTT. This translates into CASSLAPGQGASPLHF. Full variable domain (outside the CDR3, taken from reference TRBV5-4 and TRBJ1-6): ETGVTQSPTHLIKTRGQQVTLRCSSQSGHNTVSWYQQALGQGPQFIFQYYREEENGRGNFPPRFSGLQFPNYSSELNVNALELDDSALYLCASSLAPGQGASPLHFGNGTRLTVT.

The rearrangement links TRBV9 to TRBJ2-3; D unclear. This CDR3 spans 14 amino acids. The germline V and J ends were trimmed by 5 bases and 1 base, with 11 bases remaining between them. Germline V gene data show CDR1 as SGDLS and CDR2 as YYNGEE. CDR3 sequence: CASSVSSGTDTQYF. For the CDR3, the DNA is TGTGCCAGCAGTGTATCCTCTGGCACAGATACGCAGTATTTT.

The rearrangement uses TRBV10-2 and TRBJ2-2; 7 bases line up with TRBD2. This CDR3 has 13 amino acids. Looked up from germline, CDR1 is WSHSY and CDR2 is SAAADI. V dropped 7 bases and J dropped 8; count of bases not matched to a gene: 7. The CDR3 is CASTGLVWGELFF. For the CDR3, the DNA is TGCGCCAGCACAGGACTAGTATGGGGGGAGCTGTTTTTT.

The gene calls are TRBV27 and TRBJ1-3; weak D call: TRBD1 (5 bases). Germline loops: CDR1 MNHEY, CDR2 SMNVEV (reference sequence). Trimming took 4 bases from V and 0 from J, leaving 13 bases between them. The CDR3 contains 16 residues. CDR3 in amino acids: CASSSGREGSGNTIYF. The CDR3 DNA reads as TGTGCCAGCAGTTCCGGCAGGGAGGGCTCTGGAAACACCATATATTTT.

J is TRBJ1-5 and V is TRBV4-1; D remains unclear. In germline, CDR1 is MGHRA, CDR2 YSYEKL. Trimming removed 4 bases from V and 4 bases from J, with 8 bases in between. The CDR3 loop spans 13 amino acids. The CDR3 coding sequence is TGCGCCAGCAGCCGGCGGGGAAATCAGCCCCAGCATTTT. Its translation: CASSRRGNQPQHF.

The chain carries TRBV6-6 and TRBJ1-5, with D unclear. With 2 bases removed from V and 0 bases from J, the gap between germline ends came to 11 bases. This CDR3 has 16 residues. CDR1 and CDR2 from the germline V gene are MNHNY and SVGAGI (reference sequence). CDR3 sequence reads: CASSYATGYSNQPQHF. The CDR3 DNA sequence: TGTGCCAGCAGTTACGCTACGGGTTATAGCAATCAGCCCCAGCATTTT.

The genes are TRBV7-2 and TRBJ1-4; 9 nucleotides agree with TRBD1. With 6 bases clipped from V and 6 bases from J, the junction kept 2 bases outside the gene matches. The CDR3 covers 13 residues. Germline-derived CDR1 and CDR2 are SGHTA and FQGNSA. The CDR3 is CASSWTGDEKLFF. The CDR3 nucleotides read TGTGCCAGCAGTTGGACAGGGGATGAAAAACTGTTTTTT.

This chain joins TRBV4-3 and TRBJ1-3; D is possibly TRBD1 (5 bases). The germline V and J ends were trimmed by 1 base and 5 bases, with 12 bases remaining between them. The germline CDR1 and CDR2 sequences are LGHNA and YSLEER. The length of the CDR3 is 15 residues. Written as DNA, the CDR3 is TGCGCCAGCAGCCAAGGAGACAGATCTAGAAACACCATATATTTT. It codes for CASSQGDRSRNTIYF.

This chain joins TRBV15 and TRBJ2-2; possibly TRBD2 for D (5 bases). Trimming left V 3 bases short and J 7 bases short, with 15 bases between. The germline V gene has CDR1 LNHNV and CDR2 YYDKDF (reference sequence). The CDR3 covers 15 residues. The CDR3 nucleotides are TGTGCCACCAGCAGGGACTCGCTCGGTGGCGGGGAGCTGTTTTTT. It yields the protein CATSRDSLGGGELFF.

This chain links TRBV4-2 with TRBJ2-3, with 9 positions matching TRBD2. V gave up 2 bases and J gave up 0 bases; unmatched junction bases: 3. The CDR3 runs 16 residues. CDR1 and CDR2 from the germline V gene are LGHNA and YNFKEQ. CDR3 loop: CASSQRSGGSTDTQYF. Here the CDR3 DNA reads TGTGCCAGCAGCCAACGTAGCGGGGGTAGCACAGATACGCAGTATTTT.

V is TRBV10-3 and J is TRBJ2-1; D possibly corresponds to TRBD2 (5 bases). The ends were cut back, 5 bases at V and 8 bases at J, with 10 bases in the middle. Germline V gene data show CDR1 as ENHRY and CDR2 as SYGVKD. CDR3 length equals 12 residues. DNA for the CDR3: TGTGCCATCAGTCAGGAGGAAGATGAGCAGTTCTTC. As protein: CAISQEEDEQFF.

This sequence joins TRBV6-5 and TRBJ1-6; D not certain. CDR3 length: 15 residues. With 2 bases removed from V and 6 bases from J, the gap between germline ends came to 11 bases. Germline V gene data show CDR1 as MNHEY and CDR2 as SVGAGI. The CDR3 sequence is CASSYLGQSNSPLHF. The CDR3 nucleotides read TGTGCCAGCAGTTACCTTGGTCAGTCTAATTCACCCCTCCACTTT.

The chain employs TRBV5-1 and TRBJ1-2; a possible D gene is TRBD1 (6 bases). This CDR3 is 14 amino acids long. Trimming pared 0 bases from V and 4 bases from J, leaving 10 bases between. Germline V gene data show CDR1 as SGHRS and CDR2 as YFSETQ. The CDR3 is CASSLAGRGYGYTF. As DNA, the CDR3 is TGCGCCAGCAGCTTGGCCGGCAGGGGCTATGGCTACACCTTC.

The CDR3, as DNA: TGTGCCACCAGCAGAGATGTTCGAAATCTACAGGGGGGGAAGTACGAGCAGTACTTC. Translation gives CATSRDVRNLQGGKYEQYF. This chain connects TRBV15 to TRBJ2-7, with D possibly being TRBD1 (8 bases). V gave up 0 bases and J gave up 4 bases, with 25 bases separating them. The CDR3 sequence is 19 residues long. Germline assignment: CDR1 LNHNV and CDR2 YYDKDF (reference sequence).